This entry describes one TCR beta chain. Its specificity is not known. UMI-labeled 5' RACE TRB cDNA libraries were prepared from the cells. One entry per CDR3 protein, without DNA, is what TCRdb gives after re-calling the 5' RACE reads. The sample has roughly 70,000 distinct CDR3 sequences. The CDR3 is 13 amino acids. Germline-derived CDR1 and CDR2 are SGDLS and YYNGEE. The sample originates from a study of CXCR3-negative and CXCR3-positive naive CD8 T cells. Regarding the study as a whole: Compared with CXCR3-negative naive cells, CXCR3-positive naive cells showed more hydrophobic TRB CDR3s.

Under 350,000 cells per CD8+ T cell subset were flow-sorted in triplicate. The TCR was taken from a human donor in good health. Some clones in this sample may be carry-over from other donors' samples. The chain combines TRBV9 with TRBJ2-3. Sequencing was carried out using naive CXCR3- CD8+ T cells from blood. Subset noted: CD45RO-CCR7+CD27+CD95- naive CD8+ T cells lacking CXCR3 (TNR3-). The CDR3 loop reads CASSVGHTDTQYF.